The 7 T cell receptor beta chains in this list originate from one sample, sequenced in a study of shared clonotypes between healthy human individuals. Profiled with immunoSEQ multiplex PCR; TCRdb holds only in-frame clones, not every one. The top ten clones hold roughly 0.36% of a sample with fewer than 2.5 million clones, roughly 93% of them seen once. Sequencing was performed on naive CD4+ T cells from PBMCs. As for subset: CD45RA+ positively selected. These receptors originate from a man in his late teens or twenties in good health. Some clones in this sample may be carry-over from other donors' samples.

CDR3 sequence: CASSLDSLGHYNEQFF. The DNA of the CDR3 is TGTGCCAGCAGTTTAGACTCCCTGGGCCACTACAATGAGCAGTTCTTC. The chain employs TRBV28 and TRBJ2-1; D gene uncertain. V was cut by 2 bases and J by 3 bases, with 14 bases left in between. CDR3 size: 16 residues. Germline assignment: CDR1 MDHEN and CDR2 SYDVKM. Full variable domain (outside the CDR3, taken from reference TRBV28 and TRBJ2-1): DVKVTQSSRYLVKRTGEKVFLECVQDMDHENMFWYRQDPGLGLRLIYFSYDVKMKEKGDIPEGYSVSREKKERFSLILESASTNQTSMYLCASSLDSLGHYNEQFFGPGTRLTVL.

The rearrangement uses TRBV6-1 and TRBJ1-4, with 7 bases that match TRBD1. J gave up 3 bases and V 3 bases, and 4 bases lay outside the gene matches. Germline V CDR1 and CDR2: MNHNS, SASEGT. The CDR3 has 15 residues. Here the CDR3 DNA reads TGTGCCAGCAGTGACAGGGGGAAGGCTAATGAAAAACTGTTTTTT. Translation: CASSDRGKANEKLFF.

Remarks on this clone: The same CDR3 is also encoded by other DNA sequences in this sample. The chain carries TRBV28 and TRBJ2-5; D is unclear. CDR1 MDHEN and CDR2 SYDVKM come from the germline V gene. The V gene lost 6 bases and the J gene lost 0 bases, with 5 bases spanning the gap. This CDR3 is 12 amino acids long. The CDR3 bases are TGTGCCAGCAGCGGGTACCAAGAGACCCAGTACTTC. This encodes CASSGYQETQYF. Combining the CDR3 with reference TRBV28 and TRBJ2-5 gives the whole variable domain DVKVTQSSRYLVKRTGEKVFLECVQDMDHENMFWYRQDPGLGLRLIYFSYDVKMKEKGDIPEGYSVSREKKERFSLILESASTNQTSMYLCASSGYQETQYFGPGTRLLVL.

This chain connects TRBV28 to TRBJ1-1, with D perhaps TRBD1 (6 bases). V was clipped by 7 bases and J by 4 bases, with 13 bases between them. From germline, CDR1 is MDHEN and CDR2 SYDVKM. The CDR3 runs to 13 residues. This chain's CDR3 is CASNHQGTTEAFF. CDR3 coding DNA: TGTGCCAGCAACCACCAGGGGACCACTGAAGCTTTCTTT.

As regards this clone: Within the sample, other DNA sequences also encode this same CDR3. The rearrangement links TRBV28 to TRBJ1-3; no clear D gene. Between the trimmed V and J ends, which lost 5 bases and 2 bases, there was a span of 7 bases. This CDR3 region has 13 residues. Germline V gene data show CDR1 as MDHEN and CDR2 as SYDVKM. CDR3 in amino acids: CASSLTAGNTIYF. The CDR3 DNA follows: TGTGCCAGCAGTCTAACGGCTGGAAACACCATATATTTT.

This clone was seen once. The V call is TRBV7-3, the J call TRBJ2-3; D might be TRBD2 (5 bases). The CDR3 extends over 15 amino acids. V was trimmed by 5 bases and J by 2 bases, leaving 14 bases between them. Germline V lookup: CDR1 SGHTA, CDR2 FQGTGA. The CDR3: CASSTGVIPTDTQYF. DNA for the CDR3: TGTGCCAGCAGCACCGGGGTCATCCCCACAGATACGCAGTATTTT.

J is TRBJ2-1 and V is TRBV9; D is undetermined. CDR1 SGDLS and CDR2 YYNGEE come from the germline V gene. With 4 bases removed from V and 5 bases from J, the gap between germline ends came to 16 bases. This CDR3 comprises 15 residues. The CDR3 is CASSPRVEWHNEQFF. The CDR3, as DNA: TGTGCCAGCAGCCCACGCGTCGAGTGGCACAATGAGCAGTTCTTC.